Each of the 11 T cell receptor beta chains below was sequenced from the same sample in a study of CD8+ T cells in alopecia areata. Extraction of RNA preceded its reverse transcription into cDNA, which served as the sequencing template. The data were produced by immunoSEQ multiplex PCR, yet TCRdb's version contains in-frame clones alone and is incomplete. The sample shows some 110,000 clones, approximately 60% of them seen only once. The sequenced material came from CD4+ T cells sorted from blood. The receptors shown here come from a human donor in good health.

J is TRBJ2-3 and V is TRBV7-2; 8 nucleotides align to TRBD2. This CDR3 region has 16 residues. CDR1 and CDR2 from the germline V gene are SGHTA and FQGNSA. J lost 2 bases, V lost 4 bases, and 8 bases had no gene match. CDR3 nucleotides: TGTGCCAGCAGCTGGGGTGGCGGGGGGAACACAGATACGCAGTATTTT. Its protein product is CASSWGGGGNTDTQYF.

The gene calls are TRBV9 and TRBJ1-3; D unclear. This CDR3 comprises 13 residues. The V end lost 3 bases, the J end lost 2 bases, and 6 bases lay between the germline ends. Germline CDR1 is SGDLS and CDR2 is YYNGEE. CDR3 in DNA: TGTGCCAGCAGCGCTCAGACTGGAAACACCATATATTTT. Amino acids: CASSAQTGNTIYF.

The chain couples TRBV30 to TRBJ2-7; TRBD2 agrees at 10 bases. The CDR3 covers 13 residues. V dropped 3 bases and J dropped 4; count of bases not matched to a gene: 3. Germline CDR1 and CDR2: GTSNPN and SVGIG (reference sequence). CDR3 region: CAWRATSGYEQYF. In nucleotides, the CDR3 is TGTGCCTGGAGGGCGACTAGCGGGTACGAGCAGTACTTC.

CDR3 amino acids: CSVEDPLGREGSYEQYF. The CDR3, as DNA: TGCAGCGTTGAAGATCCCCTGGGAAGGGAGGGGTCCTACGAGCAGTACTTC. The chain joins TRBV29-1 to TRBJ2-7; 7 bases fit TRBD2. V shed 0 bases and J 1 base; nucleotides not matched to a gene: 12. CDR3 size: 17 residues. Germline V gene data show CDR1 as SQVTM and CDR2 as ANQGSEA.

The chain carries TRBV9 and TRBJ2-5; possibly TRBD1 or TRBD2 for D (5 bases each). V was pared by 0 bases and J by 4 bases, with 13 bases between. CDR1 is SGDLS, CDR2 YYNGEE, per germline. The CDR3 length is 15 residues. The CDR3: CASSVGGNTRETQYF. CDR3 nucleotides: TGTGCCAGCAGCGTAGGGGGGAACACCCGAGAGACCCAGTACTTC.

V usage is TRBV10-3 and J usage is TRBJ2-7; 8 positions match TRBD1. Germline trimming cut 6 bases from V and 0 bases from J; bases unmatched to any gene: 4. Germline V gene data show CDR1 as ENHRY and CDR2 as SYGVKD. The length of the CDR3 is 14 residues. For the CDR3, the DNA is TGTGCCATCAGGGGGACAGGCAACTCCTACGAGCAGTACTTC. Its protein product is CAIRGTGNSYEQYF.

CDR3 in DNA: TGTGCCTGGGTGAGGGACGGCCGCAATCAGCCCCAGCATTTT. It codes for CAWVRDGRNQPQHF. The chain couples TRBV30 to TRBJ1-5, with a possible D match to TRBD1 (5 bases). The CDR3 is 14 amino acids. Germline V gene sequence: CDR1 GTSNPN, CDR2 SVGIG (reference sequence). With 5 bases removed from V and 2 bases from J, the gap between germline ends came to 13 bases.

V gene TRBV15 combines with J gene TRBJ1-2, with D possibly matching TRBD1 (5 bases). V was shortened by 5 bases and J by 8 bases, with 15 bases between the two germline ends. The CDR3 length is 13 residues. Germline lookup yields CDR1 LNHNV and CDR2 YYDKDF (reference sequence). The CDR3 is CATSPGGSAGYTF. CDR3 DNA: TGTGCCACCAGCCCGGGGGGATCTGCCGGCTACACCTTC.

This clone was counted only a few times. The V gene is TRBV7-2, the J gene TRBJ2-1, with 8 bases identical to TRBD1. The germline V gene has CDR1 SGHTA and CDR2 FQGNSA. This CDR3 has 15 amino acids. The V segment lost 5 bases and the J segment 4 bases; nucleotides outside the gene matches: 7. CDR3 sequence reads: CASSLTGVGYNEQFF. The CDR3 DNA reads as TGTGCCAGCAGCCTGACAGGGGTGGGTTACAATGAGCAGTTCTTC.

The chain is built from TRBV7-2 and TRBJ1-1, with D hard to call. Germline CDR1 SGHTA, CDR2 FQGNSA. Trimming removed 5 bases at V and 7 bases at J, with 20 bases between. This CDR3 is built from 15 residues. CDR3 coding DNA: TGTGCCAGCAGCCCGTCCCTAATCCTGGAGGGTGAAGCTTTCTTT. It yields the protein CASSPSLILEGEAFF.

CDR3 DNA sequence: TGCGCCAGCAGCCGAAGGGGGACAGATACGCAGTATTTT. Its translation: CASSRRGTDTQYF. This sequence joins TRBV4-1 and TRBJ2-3, with D possibly matching TRBD1 (6 bases). CDR1 is MGHRA and CDR2 is YSYEKL in the germline V gene. Trimming stripped 4 bases from V and 3 bases from J, with 8 bases between. The CDR3 is made up of 13 amino acids.